A selection of T cell receptor beta chains follows, all from one sample in a study of shared clonotypes between healthy human individuals. Profiled with immunoSEQ multiplex PCR; TCRdb holds only in-frame clones, not every one. The sample lists 850,000 to 1,100,000 clones; 70% to 80% were seen once. Sequences were obtained from memory CD4+ T cells from PBMCs. The source of these receptors is a man aged 18 to 35 in good health. Some clones in this sample may be carry-over from other donors' samples. Each CDR3 is given with its conserved first and last residue. Each record gives: D gene, V gene, clone size, J gene, CDR3 DNA, CDR3 protein. D genes are given only for firm matches. Expanded clones are given a class, and other clones once, few, many or no size at all.

>-|TRBV5-6|-|TRBJ1-3
TGTGCCAGCAGCTTTTATGGAAACACCATATATTTT
CASSFYGNTIYF
>TRBD2|TRBV5-1|-|TRBJ2-5
TGCGCCAGCAGAGAAGGCCTAGCGATGGGGGGGTTGGAGACCCAGTACTTC
CASREGLAMGGLETQYF
>-|TRBV2|-|TRBJ1-2
TGTGCCAGCGTGTGGGGCCCTAACTATGGCTACACCTTC
CASVWGPNYGYTF
>-|TRBV7-2|-|TRBJ2-7
TGTGCCAGCAGCTTCGTCCCGGGACTCCCCTACGAGCAGTACTTC
CASSFVPGLPYEQYF
>-|TRBV6-5|-|TRBJ1-5
TGTGCCAGCAACACAGGTTTCAATCAGCCCCAGCATTTT
CASNTGFNQPQHF
>TRBD2|TRBV6-1|-|TRBJ2-3
TGTGCCACCGACGCCGAGCGGGAGTCAATGGTTACGCAGTATTTT
CATDAERESMVTQYF
>-|TRBV29-1|-|TRBJ2-7
TGCAGCGTCTCTCGGTCGGGTATCCACGAGCAGTACTTC
CSVSRSGIHEQYF
>-|TRBV2|many|TRBJ2-1
TGTGCCAGCAGTACCCCGGGGCTTAGCAATGAGCAGTTCTTC
CASSTPGLSNEQFF
>TRBD2|TRBV12-5|-|TRBJ2-3
TGTGCTAGCATGGCTAGCGGAGCAGATACGCAGTATTTT
CASMASGADTQYF
>-|TRBV28|many|TRBJ1-1
TGTGCCAGCAGTACAACGGGGGGGAACACTGAAGCTTTCTTT
CASSTTGGNTEAFF
>-|TRBV5-4|-|TRBJ2-4
TGTGCCAGCAGCACGGGCATGGGCATTCAGTACTTC
CASSTGMGIQYF
>TRBD2|TRBV5-1|few|TRBJ2-3
TGCGCCAGCAGCCCTCGGACTAGCGGGAGTACAGATACGCAGTATTTT
CASSPRTSGSTDTQYF
>TRBD1|TRBV5-6|-|TRBJ1-1
TGTGCCAGCAGCACACAAACAGGGGTGAAGGGAGCTTTCTTT
CASSTQTGVKGAFF
>-|TRBV28|-|TRBJ1-2
TGTGCCAGCAGTTTAGAGGGTTATGGCTACACCTTC
CASSLEGYGYTF
>-|TRBV7-8|few|TRBJ2-2
TGTGCCAGCAGCGAATACACCGGGGAGCTGTTTTTT
CASSEYTGELFF
>TRBD2|TRBV7-2|-|TRBJ2-1
TGTGCCAGCAGCTTCAAAACAGGACTAGCGGGAGTGTGGGGGAATGAGCAGTTCTTC
CASSFKTGLAGVWGNEQFF
>TRBD2|TRBV4-2|-|TRBJ2-1
TGTGCCAGCAGCCAAGACCGGGCGGGAGCGGGGCAGTTCTTC
CASSQDRAGAGQFF
>TRBD2|TRBV11-2|-|TRBJ2-3
TGTGCCAGCAGCCCTTCCTCCGGGACTAGCGGGAGAACAGATACGCAGTATTTT
CASSPSSGTSGRTDTQYF
>TRBD2|TRBV28|-|TRBJ2-1
TGTGCCAGCAGTTTGGGACTAGCGGGTTTTTCGAGCTCCTACAATGAGCAGTTCTTC
CASSLGLAGFSSSYNEQFF
>-|TRBV7-2|-|TRBJ2-7
TGTGCCAGCAGCCAGATTAGACCCGAGCAGTACTTC
CASSQIRPEQYF
>-|TRBV6-6|few|TRBJ2-7
TGTGCCAGCAGTTACTCGGGTGGGATCGAGCAGTACTTC
CASSYSGGIEQYF
>TRBD2|TRBV5-1|-|TRBJ2-5
TGCGCCAGCAGCTTCGGACAACTAGCGGGGACCCAAGAGACCCAGTACTTC
CASSFGQLAGTQETQYF
>-|TRBV27|-|TRBJ2-3
TGTGCCAGCAGTATTGGACAGGGCATTAGCGGGAGCGGAGATACGCAGTATTTT
CASSIGQGISGSGDTQYF
>-|TRBV30|once|TRBJ1-4
TGTGCCTGGAGTGGGCGGGGGGGTAATAATGAAAAACTGTTTTTT
CAWSGRGGNNEKLFF
>-|TRBV7-3|few|TRBJ1-1
TGTGCCAGCAGCGCGACAGGGAACACTGAAGCTTTCTTT
CASSATGNTEAFF
>-|TRBV7-2|-|TRBJ2-1
TGTGCCAGCAGCTTTTATCGGGCGAACAATGAGCAGTTCTTC
CASSFYRANNEQFF
>-|TRBV28|-|TRBJ1-4
TGTGCCAGCAGTTCCTCGGCTGAAAAACTGTTTTTT
CASSSSAEKLFF
>-|TRBV4-1|-|TRBJ2-2
TGCGCCAGCAGCCAAGGTCCCTGGACTATTGGGGAGCTGTTTTTT
CASSQGPWTIGELFF
>-|TRBV2|few|TRBJ1-1
TGTGCCAGCAGTGGGACCCTAAGCACTGAAGCTTTCTTT
CASSGTLSTEAFF
>TRBD2|TRBV5-1|-|TRBJ2-7
TGCGCCAGCGAGGGGCTAGCGGGAGCCGGCTCCTACGAGCAGTACTTC
CASEGLAGAGSYEQYF
>TRBD2|TRBV5-1|-|TRBJ2-7
TGCGCCAGCAGCTTAACACTAGCGGGCCTGGGGGAGCAGTACTTC
CASSLTLAGLGEQYF
>-|TRBV9|many|TRBJ2-1
TGTGCCAGCAGCGTAGCCGGAGTGGGTTACAATGAGCAGTTCTTC
CASSVAGVGYNEQFF
>TRBD1|TRBV14|-|TRBJ2-2
TGTGCCAGCAGCCGGGACTTTCCGGGACAGGGGGCGAACACCGGGGAGCTGTTTTTT
CASSRDFPGQGANTGELFF
>-|TRBV14|-|TRBJ2-1
TGTGCCAGCAGCCAAGTGAACCTACTGAATGAGCAGTTCTTC
CASSQVNLLNEQFF
>-|TRBV28|-|TRBJ2-7
TGTGCCAGCAGTTTATTGACATACGAGCAGTACTTC
CASSLLTYEQYF
>-|TRBV28|-|TRBJ1-5
TGTGCCAGCAGTTTAGAACAACACAATCAGCCCCAGCATTTT
CASSLEQHNQPQHF
>TRBD1|TRBV28|-|TRBJ2-4
TGTGCCAGCAGTTGGACGACAGGGGCCAGAAACATTCAGTACTTC
CASSWTTGARNIQYF
>TRBD1|TRBV5-1|-|TRBJ2-7
TGCGCCAGCAGCCCCGGGACAGGGTGGGAGTACGAGCAGTACTTC
CASSPGTGWEYEQYF
>TRBD2|TRBV20-1|-|TRBJ2-7
TGCAGTGCTAGAGATGTAGGGGAGGGACACTTC
CSARDVGEGHF
>TRBD1|TRBV5-5|-|TRBJ1-1
TGTGCCAGCAGCTTTGACAGGGCTTCCGCTGAAGCTTTCTTT
CASSFDRASAEAFF
>TRBD1|TRBV18|-|TRBJ2-7
TGTGCCAGCTCACCCGGGACAGCATCCTACGAGCAGTACTTC
CASSPGTASYEQYF